These T cell receptor beta chains were read from a single sample in a study of cytomegalovirus exposure and HLA in healthy donors. The table came from immunoSEQ multiplex PCR; TCRdb's copy has only in-frame clones and leaves some out. The top ten hold roughly 0.82% of the sample, which has about 170,000 clones, around 80% seen once. Sequenced sample: PBMCs. The source is a female donor in good health and CMV-seronegative. CDR3s include the opening cysteine and the closing phenylalanine or tryptophan. D genes are given only for firm matches. The size entry is marked missing in some rows and otherwise reads once, few, many or a size class.

D: TRBD1; J: TRBJ2-1; size: .; V: TRBV27; DNA: TGTGCCAGCAGTTCCCCCCAGGGGGCGCGACGGGGCCCCTACAATGAGCAGTTCTTC; CDR3: CASSSPQGARRGPYNEQFF
D: .; J: TRBJ2-7; size: few; V: TRBV19; DNA: TGTGCCAGTAGTATCCGAATTTCCTACGAGCAGTACTTC; CDR3: CASSIRISYEQYF
D: .; J: TRBJ2-2; size: .; V: TRBV10-3; DNA: TGTGCCATCAGTGTGGGACTCCGAGAAGGGGAGCTGTTTTTT; CDR3: CAISVGLREGELFF
D: TRBD1; J: TRBJ2-1; size: .; V: TRBV6-1; DNA: TGTGCCAGCGGGGGACAGTCAAGCTCCTACAATGAGCAGTTCTTC; CDR3: CASGGQSSSYNEQFF
D: TRBD2; J: TRBJ2-3; size: .; V: TRBV7-7; DNA: TGTGCCAGCAGCTCCAGACTAGCGGATACGCAGTATTTT; CDR3: CASSSRLADTQYF
D: TRBD2; J: TRBJ2-3; size: .; V: TRBV4-3; DNA: TGCGCCAGCAGCCAAGATCTCGCGGGAGGGCCAGATACGCAGTATTTT; CDR3: CASSQDLAGGPDTQYF
D: .; J: TRBJ2-3; size: .; V: TRBV10-3; DNA: TGTGCCATCAGCCAGGGTGACACAGATACGCAGTATTTT; CDR3: CAISQGDTDTQYF
D: TRBD2; J: TRBJ2-5; size: .; V: TRBV7-2; DNA: TGTGCCAGCAGCGGGACTAGCGGGCCCCAAGAGACCCAGTACTTC; CDR3: CASSGTSGPQETQYF
D: .; J: TRBJ2-7; size: .; V: TRBV5-5; DNA: TGTGCCAGCAGCTCCCGGTCAGGGATATACTACGAGCAGTACTTC; CDR3: CASSSRSGIYYEQYF
D: TRBD2; J: TRBJ2-5; size: .; V: TRBV4-1; DNA: TGCGCCAGCAGCCAAGTTTCGGGGGGCCAAGAGACCCAGTACTTC; CDR3: CASSQVSGGQETQYF
D: .; J: TRBJ2-3; size: .; V: TRBV9; DNA: TGTGCCAGCAGCGCAGCCGGCCGGGGAGATACGCAGTATTTT; CDR3: CASSAAGRGDTQYF
D: TRBD1; J: TRBJ2-7; size: .; V: TRBV6-4; DNA: TGTGCCAGGGGACAGGGAGAAATATCGGGAAGCGAGCAGTACTTC; CDR3: CARGQGEISGSEQYF
D: .; J: TRBJ1-5; size: .; V: TRBV7-2; DNA: TGTGCCAGCAGCTTGGACGGGGTTCCTCCTTCGCCCCAGCATTTT; CDR3: CASSLDGVPPSPQHF
D: .; J: TRBJ2-7; size: .; V: TRBV15; DNA: TGTGCCACCAGCGAGGCCTCAGGGGACTACGAGCAGTACTTC; CDR3: CATSEASGDYEQYF
D: TRBD1; J: TRBJ2-4; size: few; V: TRBV19; DNA: TGTGCCAGTAGTGACAGGGCTAAAAACATTCAGTACTTC; CDR3: CASSDRAKNIQYF
D: .; J: TRBJ2-3; size: .; V: TRBV5-4; DNA: TGTGCCAGCAGCTTGCGAGCGAACCCAACCAATACGCAGTATTTT; CDR3: CASSLRANPTNTQYF
D: TRBD2; J: TRBJ2-3; size: .; V: TRBV15; DNA: TGTGCCACCAGCAGAGATAGGGGGACTAGCGGCTCTAGGGGCACAGATACGCAGTATTTT; CDR3: CATSRDRGTSGSRGTDTQYF
D: TRBD1; J: TRBJ2-1; size: .; V: TRBV5-1; DNA: TGCGCCAGCAGCGTGGGACAGTACAATGAGCAGTTCTTC; CDR3: CASSVGQYNEQFF
D: .; J: TRBJ2-5; size: .; V: TRBV7-9; DNA: TGTGCCAGCAGCGTCGGCGCGGCAGAGACCCAGTACTTC; CDR3: CASSVGAAETQYF
D: .; J: TRBJ2-5; size: .; V: TRBV30; DNA: TGTGCCTGGAGTAGCGCTAGCTATGAGACCCAGTACTTC; CDR3: CAWSSASYETQYF
D: .; J: TRBJ2-2; size: .; V: TRBV7-2; DNA: TGTGCCAGCAGCTACCGGGACTACACCGGGGAGCTGTTTTTT; CDR3: CASSYRDYTGELFF
D: TRBD2; J: TRBJ2-7; size: .; V: TRBV9; DNA: TGTGCCAGCAGCGTACAACCTAGCGGGGGGGTGAGAGAGCAGTACTTC; CDR3: CASSVQPSGGVREQYF